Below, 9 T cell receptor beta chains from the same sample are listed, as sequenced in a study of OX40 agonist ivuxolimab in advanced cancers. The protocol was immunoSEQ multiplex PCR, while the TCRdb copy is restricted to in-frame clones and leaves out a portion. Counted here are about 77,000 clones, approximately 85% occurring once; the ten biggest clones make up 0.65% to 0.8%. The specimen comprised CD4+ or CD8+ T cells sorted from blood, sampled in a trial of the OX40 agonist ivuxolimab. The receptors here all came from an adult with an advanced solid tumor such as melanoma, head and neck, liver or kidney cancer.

CDR3 DNA sequence: TGTGCCAGCAGCCCCCTCCAAGACACAGATACGCAGTATTTT. It specifies CASSPLQDTDTQYF. This rearrangement joins TRBV7-2 to TRBJ2-3, with D unclear. CDR1 is SGHTA and CDR2 is FQGNSA in the germline V gene. Trimming took 5 bases from V and 2 from J, leaving 11 bases between them. The CDR3 loop spans 14 amino acids. Based on the CDR3 plus reference TRBV7-2 and TRBJ2-3, the full variable domain is GAGVSQSPSNKVTEKGKDVELRCDPISGHTALYWYRQSLGQGLEFLIYFQGNSAPDKSGLPSDRFSAERTGGSVSTLTIQRTQQEDSAVYLCASSPLQDTDTQYFGPGTRLTVL.

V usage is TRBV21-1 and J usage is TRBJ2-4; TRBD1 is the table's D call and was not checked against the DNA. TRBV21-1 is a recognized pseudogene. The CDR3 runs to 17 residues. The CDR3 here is CASSAPPGQGAKNIQYF. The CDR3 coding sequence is TGTGCCAGCAGCGCACCACCGGGACAGGGGGCCAAAAACATTCAGTACTTC.

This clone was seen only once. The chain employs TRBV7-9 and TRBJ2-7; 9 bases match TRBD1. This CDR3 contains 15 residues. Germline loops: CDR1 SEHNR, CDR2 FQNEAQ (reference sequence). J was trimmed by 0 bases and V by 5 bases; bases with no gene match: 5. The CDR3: CASSGGQGSSYEQYF. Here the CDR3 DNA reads TGTGCCAGCAGCGGCGGACAGGGGAGCTCCTACGAGCAGTACTTC.

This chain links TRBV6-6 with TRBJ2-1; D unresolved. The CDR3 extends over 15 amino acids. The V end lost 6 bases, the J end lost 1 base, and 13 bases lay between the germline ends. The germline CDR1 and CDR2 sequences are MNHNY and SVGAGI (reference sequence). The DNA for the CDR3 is TGTGCCAGCAGATCGGTGTCGGGTTCCTACAATGAGCAGTTCTTC. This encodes CASRSVSGSYNEQFF.

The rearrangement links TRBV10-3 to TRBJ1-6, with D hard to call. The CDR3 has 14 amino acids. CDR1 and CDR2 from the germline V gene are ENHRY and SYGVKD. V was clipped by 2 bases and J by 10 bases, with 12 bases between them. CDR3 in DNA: TGTGCCATCAGTGAGCAAGGGAATGGGTCACCCCTCCACTTT. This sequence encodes CAISEQGNGSPLHF.

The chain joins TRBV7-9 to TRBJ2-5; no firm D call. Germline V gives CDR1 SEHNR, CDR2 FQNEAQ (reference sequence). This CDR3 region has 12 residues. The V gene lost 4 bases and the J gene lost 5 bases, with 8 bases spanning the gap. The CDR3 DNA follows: TGTGCCAGCAGCTCTGGGCTGGAGACCCAGTACTTC. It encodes CASSSGLETQYF. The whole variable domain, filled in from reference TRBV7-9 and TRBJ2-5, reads DTGVSQNPRHKITKRGQNVTFRCDPISEHNRLYWYRQTLGQGPEFLTYFQNEAQLEKSRLLSDRFSAERPKGSFSTLEIQRTEQGDSAMYLCASSSGLETQYFGPGTRLLVL.

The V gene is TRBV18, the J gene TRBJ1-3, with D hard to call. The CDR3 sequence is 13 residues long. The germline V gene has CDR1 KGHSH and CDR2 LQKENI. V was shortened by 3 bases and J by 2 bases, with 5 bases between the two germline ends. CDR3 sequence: CASSPGTGNTIYF. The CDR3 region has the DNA TGTGCCAGCTCACCCGGCACTGGAAACACCATATATTTT. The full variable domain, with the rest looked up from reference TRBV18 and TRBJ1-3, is NAGVMQNPRHLVRRRGQEARLRCSPMKGHSHVYWYRQLPEEGLKFMVYLQKENIIDESGMPKERFSAEFPKEGPSILRIQQVVRGDSAAYFCASSPGTGNTIYFGEGSWLTVV.

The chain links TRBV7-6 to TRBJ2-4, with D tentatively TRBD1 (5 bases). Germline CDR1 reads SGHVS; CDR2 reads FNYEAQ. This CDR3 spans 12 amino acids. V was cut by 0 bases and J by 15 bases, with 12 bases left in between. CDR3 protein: CASSLAGRVWYF. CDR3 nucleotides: TGTGCCAGCAGCTTAGCGGGCAGGGTTTGGTACTTC. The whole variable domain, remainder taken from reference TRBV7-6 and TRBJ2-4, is GAGVSQSPRYKVTKRGQDVALRCDPISGHVSLYWYRQALGQGPEFLTYFNYEAQQDKSGLPNDRFSAERPEGSISTLTIQRTEQRDSAMYRCASSLAGRVWYFGAGTRLSVL.

The CDR3 bases are TGTGCCAGCTCACCAACCGACGATCCAGGAAACACCATATATTTT. It translates to CASSPTDDPGNTIYF. The J gene is TRBJ1-3, the V gene TRBV18; D gene ambiguous. The CDR3 consists of 15 residues. The germline gives CDR1 KGHSH, CDR2 LQKENI. Deletions cut 2 bases from V and 4 bases from J, with 12 bases between.